This T cell receptor beta chain comes out of a study of cytomegalovirus exposure and HLA in healthy donors. Study-wide background: In an earlier analysis, around 120 million unique TCR beta sequences were found from some 200 million T cells.

Study-level points and caveats: Cytomegalovirus status, reportedly, was diagnosed with high specificity and sensitivity by the classifier. A likely sequencing artifact accounted for one observed cluster of highly shared sequence variants.

The CDR3 has 13 amino acids. The germline V gene has CDR1 MNHNS and CDR2 SASEGT. Losses at the gene ends were 1 base for V and 12 bases for J; bases not matched to a gene: 2. Both 60 Vbeta primers and 13 Jbeta primers went into the PCR. Here immunoSEQ multiplex PCR was the method, and the copy in TCRdb shows in-frame clones only, minus some. The sample comprises some 100,000 clones, around 80% of which are singletons, and around 4% rests with the top ten. As regards this clone: Its cognate antigen is unknown.

V usage is TRBV6-1 and J usage is TRBJ2-1, with 11 bases lining up with TRBD1. The origin of this receptor is a female donor in good health and CMV-seropositive. The sequenced sample consisted of PBMCs. The CDR3, as DNA: TGTGCCAGCAGTGAAGGGACAGGGGGCGGGCAGTTCTTC. Translating gives CASSEGTGGGQFF.